The 13 T cell receptor beta chains presented below share a single source sample, sequenced in a study of T cell repertoires in cytomegalovirus infection. TCRdb re-derived calls from the reads in MiXCR, one entry per CDR3 protein. Among about 180,000 distinct CDR3 sequences, approximately 18% were seen once, and the ten largest hold 20% to 25%. The sample taken for sequencing was CD8+ T cells from PBMCs. The receptors were sampled from a human donor in good health (CMV status not recorded). Some clones in this sample may be carry-over from other donors' samples.

The sample holds a few counts of this clonotype. The chain uses TRBV7-2 and TRBJ1-5; TRBD1 might be the D (6 bases). The CDR3 is 13 amino acids. Germline V gene lookup returns CDR1 SGHTA and CDR2 FQGNSA. V was shortened by 6 bases and J by 6 bases, with 12 bases between the two germline ends. The CDR3 nucleotides are TGTGCCAGCAGATTAAACAGGGCTCAGCCCCAGCATTTT. Protein product: CASRLNRAQPQHF.

Here the CDR3 reads CASSITRDLYEQYF. The CDR3 nucleotides read TGTGCCAGCAGCATTACCCGGGACCTCTACGAGCAGTACTTC. The gene calls are TRBV7-9 and TRBJ2-7; D possibly matches TRBD1 or TRBD2 (5 bases each). The CDR3 has 14 amino acids. Trimming removed 5 bases from V and 3 bases from J, with 14 bases in between. Germline loops: CDR1 SEHNR, CDR2 FQNEAQ (reference sequence). The entire variable domain, with the rest obtained from reference TRBV7-9 and TRBJ2-7, is as follows: DTGVSQNPRHKITKRGQNVTFRCDPISEHNRLYWYRQTLGQGPEFLTYFQNEAQLEKSRLLSDRFSAERPKGSFSTLEIQRTEQGDSAMYLCASSITRDLYEQYFGPGTRLTVT.

V gene TRBV28 combines with J gene TRBJ2-3; no definite D call. The CDR3 loop spans 11 amino acids. Trimming took 0 bases from V and 9 from J, leaving 4 bases between them. Germline lookup yields CDR1 MDHEN and CDR2 SYDVKM. DNA for the CDR3: TGTGCCAGCAGTTTATGGGGAACGCAGTATTTT. It specifies CASSLWGTQYF.

The chain recombines TRBV28 with TRBJ2-3; D perhaps matches TRBD2 (5 bases). The CDR3 contains 17 residues. V lost 5 bases and J lost 0, with 18 bases in between. Germline V gives CDR1 MDHEN, CDR2 SYDVKM. The CDR3 reads CASSARRGGSSTDTQYF. CDR3 coding DNA: TGTGCCAGCAGTGCTCGGAGAGGAGGTTCTAGCACAGATACGCAGTATTTT.

This clonotype was picked up many times. The CDR3, as DNA: TGTGCCAGCAGCTTTCCGTGGGACAGGGATCAGGGATGGGACACCATATATTTT. This encodes CASSFPWDRDQGWDTIYF. The V gene is TRBV7-8, the J gene TRBJ1-3, with 9 bases identical to TRBD1. This CDR3 has 18 amino acids. After removal of 3 bases from V and 8 bases from J, the junction contained 17 bases not matched to a gene. CDR1 and CDR2 from the germline V gene are SGHVS and FQNEAQ.

About this clonotype itself: At one end the junction does not follow the germline gene, possibly because of a read error. This chain links TRBV6-5 with TRBJ2-3, with D perhaps being TRBD1 or TRBD2 (6 bases each). CDR3 length equals 15 residues. In germline, CDR1 is MNHEY, CDR2 SVGAGI. For the CDR3, the DNA is TGTGCCCGCAGTTCTTCATGGGGGGCCGGAGATACGCAGTATTTT. Residues: CARSSSWGAGDTQYF.

The chain carries TRBV6-1 and TRBJ1-2; D is perhaps TRBD1 (5 bases). The CDR3 is 14 residues long. Trimming removed 6 bases at V and 4 bases at J, with 15 bases between. Germline V gene lookup returns CDR1 MNHNS and CDR2 SASEGT. CDR3 region: CASSFEGPTYGYTF. CDR3 coding DNA: TGTGCCAGCAGCTTCGAGGGACCGACCTATGGCTACACCTTC.

This clonotype has ten or more counts. The chain couples TRBV7-8 to TRBJ2-4; 15 nucleotides line up with TRBD2. The CDR3 has 18 residues. V was pared by 3 bases and J by 1 base, with 4 bases of the junction left unmatched. The germline CDR1 and CDR2 sequences are SGHVS and FQNEAQ. CDR3 bases: TGTGCCAGCAGCTTGGGGACTAGCGGGGGGAAGGCCAAAAACATTCAGTACTTC. This translates into CASSLGTSGGKAKNIQYF.

This clonotype has a handful of counts. J is TRBJ2-1 and V is TRBV7-9; perhaps TRBD1 as D (6 bases). The germline CDR1 and CDR2 sequences are SEHNR and FQNEAQ (reference sequence). The CDR3 covers 14 residues. The V gene lost 5 bases and the J gene lost 6 bases, with 14 bases spanning the gap. The CDR3 bases are TGTGCCAGCAGCCCCCGACAGGATCCCAATGAGCAGTTCTTC. This encodes CASSPRQDPNEQFF.

This sequence joins TRBV2 and TRBJ2-3; 7 bases agree with TRBD1. V dropped 3 bases and J dropped 10; count of bases not matched to a gene: 4. The CDR3 totals 12 residues. Germline assignment: CDR1 SNHLY and CDR2 FYNNEI. The CDR3 loop reads CASSEGQLAQYF. The CDR3 nucleotides read TGTGCCAGCAGTGAGGGACAGTTGGCGCAGTATTTT.

This chain joins TRBV6-2 or TRBV6-3 and TRBJ1-1, with 11 bases that match TRBD1. The germline V gene encodes CDR1 MNHEY and CDR2 SVGEGT. V dropped 7 bases and J dropped 0; count of bases not matched to a gene: 4. This CDR3 contains 15 residues. This CDR3 is CASTWGQGVNTEAFF. Written as DNA, the CDR3 is TGTGCCAGCACCTGGGGACAGGGGGTGAACACTGAAGCTTTCTTT.

Here the CDR3 DNA reads TGTGCCAGCAGTGACAGGGAAGGGTACACTGAAGCTTTCTTT. Translation gives CASSDREGYTEAFF. V usage is TRBV6-2 or TRBV6-3 and J usage is TRBJ1-1; 7 bases map to TRBD1. The germline CDR1 and CDR2 sequences are MNHEY and SVGEGT. V shed 5 bases and J 3 bases; nucleotides not matched to a gene: 6. This CDR3 has 14 amino acids.

The V and J genes are TRBV7-3 and TRBJ1-2; D is possibly TRBD1 (5 bases). The CDR3 runs to 13 residues. Germline-derived CDR1 and CDR2 are SGHTA and FQGTGA. V was trimmed by 5 bases and J by 10 bases, leaving 17 bases between them. CDR3 in DNA: TGTGCCAGCAGCCCTTATCAGGGCAGGAACTACACCTTC. This gives the protein CASSPYQGRNYTF. The entire variable domain, with the rest obtained from reference TRBV7-3 and TRBJ1-2, is as follows: GAGVSQTPSNKVTEKGKYVELRCDPISGHTALYWYRQSLGQGPEFLIYFQGTGAADDSGLPNDRFFAVRPEGSVSTLKIQRTERGDSAVYLCASSPYQGRNYTFGSGTRLTVV.